The present entry profiles one T cell receptor (beta chain) with its context. These data come from a study of control samples from healthy donors and cancer patients. The CDR3 is 14 amino acids. Germline V gene data show CDR1 as LNHNV and CDR2 as YYDKDF (reference sequence). V gave up 1 base and J gave up 4 bases, with 8 bases separating them. The repertoire was sequenced with immunoSEQ multiplex PCR; TCRdb's copy has only in-frame clones and lacks some. The table lists 45,000 to 60,000 clones, roughly 94% of them singletons. The receptor was derived from a young man in good health. The chain couples TRBV15 to TRBJ2-1; D is unclear. Source material: blood. This CDR3 reads CATSRGNLYNEQFF. As DNA, the CDR3 is TGTGCCACCAGCAGAGGTAATCTTTACAATGAGCAGTTCTTC.